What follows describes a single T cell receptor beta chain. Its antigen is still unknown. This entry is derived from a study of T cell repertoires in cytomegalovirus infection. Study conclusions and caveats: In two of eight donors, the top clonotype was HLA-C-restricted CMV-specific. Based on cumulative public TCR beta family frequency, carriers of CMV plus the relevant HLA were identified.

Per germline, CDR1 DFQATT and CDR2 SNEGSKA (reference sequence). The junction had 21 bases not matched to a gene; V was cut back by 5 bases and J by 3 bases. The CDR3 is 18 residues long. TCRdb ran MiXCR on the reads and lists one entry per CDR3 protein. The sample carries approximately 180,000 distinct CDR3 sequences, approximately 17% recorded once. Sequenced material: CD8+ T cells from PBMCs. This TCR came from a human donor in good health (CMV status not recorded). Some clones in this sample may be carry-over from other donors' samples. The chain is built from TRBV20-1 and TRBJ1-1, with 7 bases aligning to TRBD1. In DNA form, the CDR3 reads TGCAGTGCTCAGAGAAGGAAGAGGACCACAGGGGAGGACACTGAAGCTTTCTTT. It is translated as CSAQRRKRTTGEDTEAFF.